These T cell receptor beta chains were read from a single sample in a study of CD8 T cells in Susac syndrome. TCRdb re-called the immunoSEQ multiplex PCR reads with MiXCR, one entry per CDR3 protein. The sample lists roughly 100,000 distinct CDR3 sequences; roughly 94% were seen once. The specimen sequenced was CD4+ T cells from PBMCs. Receptors originate from a human donor with Susac syndrome. CDR3s include the opening cysteine and the closing phenylalanine or tryptophan. The order of the fields is clone size, V gene, J gene, D gene, CDR3 DNA, CDR3 protein. The D gene is left open where the match is weak. A clone size is listed for some rows: how often the clone was seen (once, few, many), or a class if it is expanded.

clone_size: NA
v_call: TRBV20-1
j_call: TRBJ2-7
d_call: NA
cdr3_nt: TGCAGTGCTACTGACAGGACCTCCGGCTACGAGCAGTACTTC
cdr3_aa: CSATDRTSGYEQYF

clone_size: NA
v_call: TRBV5-6
j_call: TRBJ2-7
d_call: NA
cdr3_nt: TGTGCCAGCAGCTTCGGCCTGGAGCTTCCGTACTTC
cdr3_aa: CASSFGLELPYF

clone_size: NA
v_call: TRBV7-2
j_call: TRBJ2-3
d_call: TRBD2
cdr3_nt: TGTGCCAGCAGCCGGACTAGCGGGCCCACAGATACGCAGTATTTT
cdr3_aa: CASSRTSGPTDTQYF

clone_size: NA
v_call: TRBV29-1
j_call: TRBJ2-7
d_call: TRBD2
cdr3_nt: TGCAGCGTCGCTGGACTAGCGGGGCCCTACGAGCAGTACTTC
cdr3_aa: CSVAGLAGPYEQYF

clone_size: once
v_call: TRBV7-2
j_call: TRBJ2-3
d_call: TRBD2
cdr3_nt: TGTGCCAGCAGCTTAGCCGGGACTAGCCACACAGATACGCAGTATTTT
cdr3_aa: CASSLAGTSHTDTQYF

clone_size: NA
v_call: TRBV10-2
j_call: TRBJ1-5
d_call: TRBD1
cdr3_nt: TGCGCCAGCAGTGAACGGGACAGGGGGGACAATCAGCCCCAGCATTTT
cdr3_aa: CASSERDRGDNQPQHF

clone_size: NA
v_call: TRBV29-1
j_call: TRBJ1-1
d_call: NA
cdr3_nt: TGCAGCGTTGTAATTTCGGACACTGAAGCTTTCTTT
cdr3_aa: CSVVISDTEAFF

clone_size: once
v_call: TRBV20-1
j_call: TRBJ2-2
d_call: TRBD1
cdr3_nt: TGCAGTGCTAGAGACCTCGACAGGGGTGGCACCGGGGAGCTGTTTTTT
cdr3_aa: CSARDLDRGGTGELFF

clone_size: NA
v_call: TRBV7-2
j_call: TRBJ1-5
d_call: NA
cdr3_nt: TGTGCCAGCAGCTTAGCCACAGGGAGGGTTCAGCCCCAGCATTTT
cdr3_aa: CASSLATGRVQPQHF

clone_size: NA
v_call: TRBV19
j_call: TRBJ2-1
d_call: NA
cdr3_nt: TGTGCCAGTAGCCGATGGAATGAGCAGTTCTTC
cdr3_aa: CASSRWNEQFF

clone_size: NA
v_call: TRBV12-3/TRBV12-4
j_call: TRBJ2-5
d_call: NA
cdr3_nt: TGTGCCAGCAGTTTATTGATCGGGGGGCACCAAGAGACCCAGTACTTC
cdr3_aa: CASSLLIGGHQETQYF

clone_size: NA
v_call: TRBV12-3/TRBV12-4
j_call: TRBJ1-2
d_call: NA
cdr3_nt: TGTGCCAGCAGCCCAGCCGGTTTGAAAGGCTACACCTTC
cdr3_aa: CASSPAGLKGYTF

clone_size: NA
v_call: TRBV7-9
j_call: TRBJ2-7
d_call: NA
cdr3_nt: TGTGCCAGCTCCCACCCGGAGTTCTACGAGCAGTACTTC
cdr3_aa: CASSHPEFYEQYF

clone_size: NA
v_call: TRBV13
j_call: TRBJ2-3
d_call: NA
cdr3_nt: TGTGCCAGCAGACCCAGGGCCGGACAGTCAGCCGATACGCAGTATTTT
cdr3_aa: CASRPRAGQSADTQYF

clone_size: NA
v_call: TRBV20-1
j_call: TRBJ1-2
d_call: NA
cdr3_nt: TGCAGTGCTAACACCGGGGACTATGGCTACACCTTC
cdr3_aa: CSANTGDYGYTF

clone_size: NA
v_call: TRBV5-6
j_call: TRBJ1-5
d_call: TRBD1
cdr3_nt: TGTGCCAGCAGCTTGTTCCAGACAGGGGCTCAGCCCCAGCATTTT
cdr3_aa: CASSLFQTGAQPQHF

clone_size: NA
v_call: TRBV27
j_call: TRBJ1-5
d_call: NA
cdr3_nt: TGTGCCAGCAGTTCCGGGAGTCCGGATAATCAGCCCCAGCATTTT
cdr3_aa: CASSSGSPDNQPQHF

clone_size: NA
v_call: TRBV29-1
j_call: TRBJ1-5
d_call: TRBD1
cdr3_nt: TGCAGCGTTTTGACAGGGTCATTCGGTCAGCCCCAGCATTTT
cdr3_aa: CSVLTGSFGQPQHF

clone_size: NA
v_call: TRBV12-3/TRBV12-4
j_call: TRBJ1-5
d_call: NA
cdr3_nt: TGTGCCAGCAGGGCTCAGGGAGGAGGGCAGCCCCAGCATTTT
cdr3_aa: CASRAQGGGQPQHF

clone_size: NA
v_call: TRBV29-1
j_call: TRBJ2-6
d_call: TRBD1
cdr3_nt: TGCAGCGTCGCCGGGACAGGGGCTGGGGCCAACGTCCTGACTTTC
cdr3_aa: CSVAGTGAGANVLTF

clone_size: NA
v_call: TRBV2
j_call: TRBJ1-1
d_call: TRBD1
cdr3_nt: TGTGCCAGCAGGGAGACAGGGCAAGACACTGAAGCTTTCTTT
cdr3_aa: CASRETGQDTEAFF

clone_size: NA
v_call: TRBV30
j_call: TRBJ1-2
d_call: NA
cdr3_nt: TGTGCCTGGAGTGTAGGCGCACTCTATGGCTACACCTTC
cdr3_aa: CAWSVGALYGYTF

clone_size: NA
v_call: TRBV4-1
j_call: TRBJ2-1
d_call: NA
cdr3_nt: TGCGCCAGCAGCCAAGATTCTAGCTCTAATGAGCAGTTCTTC
cdr3_aa: CASSQDSSSNEQFF

clone_size: NA
v_call: TRBV12-3/TRBV12-4
j_call: TRBJ2-6
d_call: NA
cdr3_nt: TGTGCCAGCAGTTTAGTGGCAGTACAAGACTCTGGGGCCAACGTCCTGACTTTC
cdr3_aa: CASSLVAVQDSGANVLTF

clone_size: NA
v_call: TRBV20-1
j_call: TRBJ2-7
d_call: TRBD1
cdr3_nt: TGCAGTGCTAGAGGGGACAGCTCCTACGAGCAGTACTTC
cdr3_aa: CSARGDSSYEQYF

clone_size: once
v_call: TRBV19
j_call: TRBJ2-2
d_call: NA
cdr3_nt: TGTGCCAGTAGTATAGGACCGGCTACCGGGGAGCTGTTTTTT
cdr3_aa: CASSIGPATGELFF

clone_size: NA
v_call: TRBV5-1
j_call: TRBJ1-2
d_call: NA
cdr3_nt: TGCGCCAGCAGCTTGACCTTAGGAGGGGCTGGCTACACCTTC
cdr3_aa: CASSLTLGGAGYTF

clone_size: NA
v_call: TRBV29-1
j_call: TRBJ2-3
d_call: TRBD1
cdr3_nt: TGCAGCGTTACCGGGGACAGGGGAAGAACAGATACGCAGTATTTT
cdr3_aa: CSVTGDRGRTDTQYF

clone_size: NA
v_call: TRBV5-1
j_call: TRBJ2-5
d_call: NA
cdr3_nt: TGCGCCAGCAGCTTGGGAGACAGGCCAGAGACCCAGTACTTC
cdr3_aa: CASSLGDRPETQYF

clone_size: NA
v_call: TRBV7-7
j_call: TRBJ2-2
d_call: TRBD2
cdr3_nt: TGTGCCAGCACCGCTATCCCGGCGGGGGGCGTCACCGGGGAGCTGTTTTTT
cdr3_aa: CASTAIPAGGVTGELFF

clone_size: NA
v_call: TRBV6-1
j_call: TRBJ2-6
d_call: NA
cdr3_nt: TGTGCCAGCAGCCAGACGGAGACAGGTTTCTCTGGGGCCAACGTCCTGACTTTC
cdr3_aa: CASSQTETGFSGANVLTF

clone_size: NA
v_call: TRBV6-4
j_call: TRBJ1-6
d_call: NA
cdr3_nt: TGTGCCAGCAGTTATTGCGAGGGTAACAATTCACCCCTCCACTTT
cdr3_aa: CASSYCEGNNSPLHF

clone_size: NA
v_call: TRBV29-1
j_call: TRBJ1-1
d_call: NA
cdr3_nt: TGCAGCGGTACTAGAGGGACCGGGACTGAAGCTTTCTTT
cdr3_aa: CSGTRGTGTEAFF

clone_size: once
v_call: TRBV19
j_call: TRBJ1-2
d_call: NA
cdr3_nt: TGTGCCAGTAGTGTCGGGACTAACTATGGCTACACCTTC
cdr3_aa: CASSVGTNYGYTF

clone_size: NA
v_call: TRBV18
j_call: TRBJ1-3
d_call: TRBD1
cdr3_nt: TGTGCCAGCTCACCGACAGGGGTGGACTCTGGAAACACCATATATTTT
cdr3_aa: CASSPTGVDSGNTIYF

clone_size: NA
v_call: TRBV9
j_call: TRBJ2-1
d_call: NA
cdr3_nt: TGTGCCAGCAGCGTAGCTGACAGAACAGCCGATGAGCAGTTCTTC
cdr3_aa: CASSVADRTADEQFF

clone_size: NA
v_call: TRBV19
j_call: TRBJ1-5
d_call: NA
cdr3_nt: TGTGCCAGTGGGACGGGGCAGCCCCAGCATTTT
cdr3_aa: CASGTGQPQHF

clone_size: NA
v_call: TRBV28
j_call: TRBJ2-7
d_call: TRBD1
cdr3_nt: TGTGCCAGCAGGAGCACCGGGACAGAGAAGTACTTC
cdr3_aa: CASRSTGTEKYF

clone_size: NA
v_call: TRBV9
j_call: TRBJ2-3
d_call: NA
cdr3_nt: TGTGCCAGCAGCCAGGGGGGACACAACACAGATACGCAGTATTTT
cdr3_aa: CASSQGGHNTDTQYF

clone_size: NA
v_call: TRBV7-9
j_call: TRBJ2-7
d_call: NA
cdr3_nt: TGTGCCAGCAGCATCCAACTAAAACAGTACTTC
cdr3_aa: CASSIQLKQYF

clone_size: once
v_call: TRBV12-3/TRBV12-4
j_call: TRBJ1-1
d_call: NA
cdr3_nt: TGTGCCAGCAGTTTGGGAATGGACACTGAAGCTTTCTTT
cdr3_aa: CASSLGMDTEAFF

clone_size: NA
v_call: TRBV20-1
j_call: TRBJ2-1
d_call: TRBD2
cdr3_nt: TGCAGTGCTAGAGTCCCGACTAGCGCGGGTCGGGGTGAGCAGTTCTTC
cdr3_aa: CSARVPTSAGRGEQFF

clone_size: NA
v_call: TRBV28
j_call: TRBJ1-1
d_call: NA
cdr3_nt: TGTGCCAGCAGCCCTGGGACCTCGGAAGCTTTCTTT
cdr3_aa: CASSPGTSEAFF

clone_size: NA
v_call: TRBV10-2
j_call: TRBJ2-5
d_call: NA
cdr3_nt: TGCGCCAGCAAAGGGGCAGGGTTAGAGACCCAGTACTTC
cdr3_aa: CASKGAGLETQYF

clone_size: few
v_call: TRBV12-3/TRBV12-4
j_call: TRBJ2-7
d_call: NA
cdr3_nt: TGTGCCAGCAGTTTGGCAGGTACCTACGAGCAGTACTTC
cdr3_aa: CASSLAGTYEQYF

clone_size: NA
v_call: TRBV29-1
j_call: TRBJ2-1
d_call: NA
cdr3_nt: TGCAGCGGAGGCGGGGGCCCTTCTGCCAATGAGCAGTTCTTC
cdr3_aa: CSGGGGPSANEQFF

clone_size: NA
v_call: TRBV7-2
j_call: TRBJ2-1
d_call: NA
cdr3_nt: TGTGCCAGCAGCTCAGATCAAGGAAGGAATGAGCAGTTCTTC
cdr3_aa: CASSSDQGRNEQFF